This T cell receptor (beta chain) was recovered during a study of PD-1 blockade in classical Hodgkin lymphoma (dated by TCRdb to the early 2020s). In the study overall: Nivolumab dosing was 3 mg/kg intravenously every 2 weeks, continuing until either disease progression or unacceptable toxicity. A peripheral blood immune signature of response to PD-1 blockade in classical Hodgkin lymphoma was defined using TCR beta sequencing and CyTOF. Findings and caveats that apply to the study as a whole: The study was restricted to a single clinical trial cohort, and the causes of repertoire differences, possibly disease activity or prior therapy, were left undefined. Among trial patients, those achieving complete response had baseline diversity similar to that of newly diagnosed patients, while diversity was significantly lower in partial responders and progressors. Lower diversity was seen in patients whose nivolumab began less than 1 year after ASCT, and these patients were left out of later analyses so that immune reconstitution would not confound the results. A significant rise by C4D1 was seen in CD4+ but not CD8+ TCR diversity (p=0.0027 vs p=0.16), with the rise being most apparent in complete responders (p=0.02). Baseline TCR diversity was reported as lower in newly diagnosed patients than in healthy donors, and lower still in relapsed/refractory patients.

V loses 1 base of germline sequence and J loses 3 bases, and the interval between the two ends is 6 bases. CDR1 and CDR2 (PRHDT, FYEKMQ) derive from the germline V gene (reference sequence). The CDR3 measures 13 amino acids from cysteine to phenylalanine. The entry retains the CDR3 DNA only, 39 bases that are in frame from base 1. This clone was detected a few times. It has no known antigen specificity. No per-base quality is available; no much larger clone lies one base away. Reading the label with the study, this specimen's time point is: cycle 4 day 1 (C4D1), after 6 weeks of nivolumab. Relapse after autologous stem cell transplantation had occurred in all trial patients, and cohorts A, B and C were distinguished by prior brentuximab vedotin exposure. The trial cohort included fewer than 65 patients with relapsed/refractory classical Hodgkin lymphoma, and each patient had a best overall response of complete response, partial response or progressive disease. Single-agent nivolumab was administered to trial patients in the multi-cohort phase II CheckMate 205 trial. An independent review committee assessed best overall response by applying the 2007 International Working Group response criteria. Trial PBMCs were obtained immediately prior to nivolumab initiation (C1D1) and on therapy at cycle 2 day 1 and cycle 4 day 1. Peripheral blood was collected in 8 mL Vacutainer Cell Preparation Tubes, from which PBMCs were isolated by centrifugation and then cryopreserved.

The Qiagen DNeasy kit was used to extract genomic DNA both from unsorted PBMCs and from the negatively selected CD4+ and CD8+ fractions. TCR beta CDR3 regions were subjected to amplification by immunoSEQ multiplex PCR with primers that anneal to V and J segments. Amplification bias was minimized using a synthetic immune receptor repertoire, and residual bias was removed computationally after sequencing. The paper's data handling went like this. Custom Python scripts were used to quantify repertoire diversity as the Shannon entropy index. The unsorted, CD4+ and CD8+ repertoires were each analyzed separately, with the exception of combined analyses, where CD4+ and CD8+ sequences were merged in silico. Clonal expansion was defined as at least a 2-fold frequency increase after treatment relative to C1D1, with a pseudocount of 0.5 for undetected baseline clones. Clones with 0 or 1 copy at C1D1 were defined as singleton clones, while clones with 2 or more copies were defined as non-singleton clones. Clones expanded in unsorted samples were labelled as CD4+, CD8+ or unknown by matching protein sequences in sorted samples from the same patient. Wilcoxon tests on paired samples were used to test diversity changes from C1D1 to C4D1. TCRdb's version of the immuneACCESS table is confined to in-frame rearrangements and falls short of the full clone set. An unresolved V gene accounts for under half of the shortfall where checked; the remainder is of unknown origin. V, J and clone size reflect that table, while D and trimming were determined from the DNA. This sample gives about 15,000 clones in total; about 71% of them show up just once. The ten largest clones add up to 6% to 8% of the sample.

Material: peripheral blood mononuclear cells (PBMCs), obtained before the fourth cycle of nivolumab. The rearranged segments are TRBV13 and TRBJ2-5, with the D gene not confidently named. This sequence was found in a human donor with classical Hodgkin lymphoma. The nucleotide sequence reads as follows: TGTGCCAGCAGCTTAGAAGGGAAAGAGACCCAGTACTTC. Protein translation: CASSLEGKETQYF.